The 4 T cell receptor beta chains given below trace back to one sample, sequenced in a study of blood T cell repertoires in COVID-19. TCRdb's table, derived via immunoSEQ multiplex PCR, lists solely in-frame clones and lacks some. Found here are roughly 100,000 clones, 91% of them singletons; the top ten hold approximately 5.5%. The sequenced sample consisted of peripheral blood. The origin of the receptors is a human donor in a cohort sampled during active COVID-19.

The chain employs TRBV10-3 and TRBJ1-2, with 7 bases fitting TRBD1. The germline gives CDR1 ENHRY, CDR2 SYGVKD. V lost 1 base and J lost 3; bases outside the gene matches: 8. There are 16 residues in the CDR3. CDR3 nucleotide sequence: TGTGCCATCAGTGAGTTGGGACAGACTTACTACTATGGCTACACCTTC. Protein: CAISELGQTYYYGYTF.

The CDR3 DNA reads TGTGCCAGCAGTTACTCGGGACAGGGGTTAAGAAAACTGTTTTTT. It is translated as CASSYSGQGLRKLFF. The rearrangement uses TRBV6-6 and TRBJ1-4; TRBD1 matches 10 bases. In germline, CDR1 is MNHNY, CDR2 SVGAGI (reference sequence). J gave up 10 bases and V 0 bases, and 5 bases lay outside the gene matches. The CDR3 extends over 15 amino acids.

Ten or more counts support this clone. The V gene is TRBV4-2, the J gene TRBJ2-7; the match to TRBD2 covers 12 bases. After removal of 0 bases from V and 7 bases from J, the junction contained 4 bases not matched to a gene. CDR1 is LGHNA and CDR2 is YNFKEQ in the germline V gene. This CDR3 spans 15 amino acids. CDR3 nucleotides: TGTGCCAGCAGCCAAGATCTGGGGACTAGCGGGGAGCAGTACTTC. It yields the protein CASSQDLGTSGEQYF.

V and J are TRBV18 and TRBJ1-6; the match to TRBD1 covers 7 bases. Trimming cost V 3 bases and J 9 bases; bases outside gene matches: 5. The CDR3 is 14 residues long. CDR1 and CDR2 from the germline V gene are KGHSH and LQKENI. CDR3 amino acids: CASSPDRIGSPLHF. For the CDR3, the DNA is TGTGCCAGCTCACCGGACAGGATCGGTTCACCCCTCCACTTT.